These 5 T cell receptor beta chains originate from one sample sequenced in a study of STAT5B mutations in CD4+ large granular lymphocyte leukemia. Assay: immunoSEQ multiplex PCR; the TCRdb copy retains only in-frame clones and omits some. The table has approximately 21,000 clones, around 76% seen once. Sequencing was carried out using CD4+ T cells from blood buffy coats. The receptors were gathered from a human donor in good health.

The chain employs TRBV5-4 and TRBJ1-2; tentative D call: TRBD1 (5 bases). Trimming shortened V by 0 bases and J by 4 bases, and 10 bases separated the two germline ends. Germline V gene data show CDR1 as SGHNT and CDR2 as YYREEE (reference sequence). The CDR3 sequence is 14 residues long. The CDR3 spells CASSLAGILYGYTF. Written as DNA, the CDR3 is TGTGCCAGCAGCTTGGCAGGGATTCTCTATGGCTACACCTTC.

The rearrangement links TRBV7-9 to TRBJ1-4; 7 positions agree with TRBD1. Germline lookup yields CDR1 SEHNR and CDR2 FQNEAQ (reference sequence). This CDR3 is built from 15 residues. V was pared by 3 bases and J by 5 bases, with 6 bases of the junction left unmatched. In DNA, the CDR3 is TGTGCCAGCAGCTTCGCCGGGACAGCGAATGAAAAACTGTTTTTT. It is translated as CASSFAGTANEKLFF. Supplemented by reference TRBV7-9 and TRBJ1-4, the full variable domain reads DTGVSQNPRHKITKRGQNVTFRCDPISEHNRLYWYRQTLGQGPEFLTYFQNEAQLEKSRLLSDRFSAERPKGSFSTLEIQRTEQGDSAMYLCASSFAGTANEKLFFGSGTQLSVL.

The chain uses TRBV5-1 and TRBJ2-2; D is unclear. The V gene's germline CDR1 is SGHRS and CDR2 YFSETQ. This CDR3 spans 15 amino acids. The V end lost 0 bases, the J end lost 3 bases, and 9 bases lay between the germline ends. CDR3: CASSLDSTYTGELFF. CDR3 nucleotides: TGCGCCAGCAGCTTGGATTCAACGTACACCGGGGAGCTGTTTTTT.

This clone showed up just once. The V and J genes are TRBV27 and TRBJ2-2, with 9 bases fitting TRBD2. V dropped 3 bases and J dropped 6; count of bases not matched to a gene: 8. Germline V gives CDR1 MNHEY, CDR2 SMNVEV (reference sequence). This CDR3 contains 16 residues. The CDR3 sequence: CASSLVAGVSAGELFF. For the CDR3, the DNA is TGTGCCAGCAGTTTGGTAGCGGGAGTAAGCGCCGGGGAGCTGTTTTTT.

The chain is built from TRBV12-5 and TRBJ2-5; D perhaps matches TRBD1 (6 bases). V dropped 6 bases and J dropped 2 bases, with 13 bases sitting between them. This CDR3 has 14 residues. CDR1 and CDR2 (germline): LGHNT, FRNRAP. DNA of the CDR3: TGTGCTAGTGGCCCGGGGACACCTCAAGAGACCCAGTACTTC. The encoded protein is CASGPGTPQETQYF.